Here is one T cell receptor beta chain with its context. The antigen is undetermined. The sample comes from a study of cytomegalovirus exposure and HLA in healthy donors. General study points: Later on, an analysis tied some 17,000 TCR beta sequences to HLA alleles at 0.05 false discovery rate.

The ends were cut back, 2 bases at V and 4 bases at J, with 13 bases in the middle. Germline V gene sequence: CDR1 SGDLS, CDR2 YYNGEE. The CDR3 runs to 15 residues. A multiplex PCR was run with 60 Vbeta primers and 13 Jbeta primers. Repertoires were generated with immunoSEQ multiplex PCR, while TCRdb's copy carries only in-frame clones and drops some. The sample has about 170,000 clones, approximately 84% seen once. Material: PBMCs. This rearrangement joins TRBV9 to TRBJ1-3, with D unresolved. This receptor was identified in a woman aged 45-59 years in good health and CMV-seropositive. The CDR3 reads CASSVAVGAGNTIYF. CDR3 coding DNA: TGTGCCAGCAGCGTCGCCGTAGGAGCGGGAAACACCATATATTTT.